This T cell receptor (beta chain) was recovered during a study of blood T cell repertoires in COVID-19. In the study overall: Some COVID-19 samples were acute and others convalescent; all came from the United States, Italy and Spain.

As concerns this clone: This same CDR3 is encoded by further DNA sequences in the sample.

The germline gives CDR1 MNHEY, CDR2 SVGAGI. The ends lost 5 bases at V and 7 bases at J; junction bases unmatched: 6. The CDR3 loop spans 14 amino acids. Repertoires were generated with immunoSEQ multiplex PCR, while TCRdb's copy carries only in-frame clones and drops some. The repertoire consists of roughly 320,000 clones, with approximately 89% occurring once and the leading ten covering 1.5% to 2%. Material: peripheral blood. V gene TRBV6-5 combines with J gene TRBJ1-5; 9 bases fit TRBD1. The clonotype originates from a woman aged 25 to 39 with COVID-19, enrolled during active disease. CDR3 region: CASSPGTGNQPQHF. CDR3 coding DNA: TGTGCCAGCAGTCCCGGGACAGGGAACCAGCCCCAGCATTTT.